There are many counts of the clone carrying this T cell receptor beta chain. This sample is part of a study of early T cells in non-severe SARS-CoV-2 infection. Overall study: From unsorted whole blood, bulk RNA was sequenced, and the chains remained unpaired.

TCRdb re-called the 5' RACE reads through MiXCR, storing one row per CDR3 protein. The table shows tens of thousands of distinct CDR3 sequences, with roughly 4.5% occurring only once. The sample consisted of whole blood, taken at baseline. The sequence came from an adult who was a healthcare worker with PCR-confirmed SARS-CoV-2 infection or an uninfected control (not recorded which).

This CDR3 reads CASSETGPQHF. The DNA for the CDR3 is TGTGCCAGCAGTGAAACCGGGCCCCAGCATTTT. The V and J genes are TRBV2 and TRBJ1-5, with no clear D. The germline V and J ends were trimmed by 2 bases and 9 bases, with 5 bases remaining between them. Germline V gene sequence: CDR1 SNHLY, CDR2 FYNNEI. The CDR3 consists of 11 residues.